This is a list of T cell receptor beta chains from one sample in a study of neurological immune-mediated disorders. TCRdb processed the 5' RACE reads anew with MiXCR; each CDR3 protein has one entry. In the table there are 50,000 or so distinct CDR3 sequences, 10% to 13% of which are singletons. Material: PBMCs. These receptors originate from a woman aged 40 to 50 with HTLV-1-associated myelopathy (HAM/TSP). Each CDR3 is given with its conserved first and last residue. D genes are given only for firm matches. Not all rows give a size; the values are once, few, many and, for expanded clones, a class.

D	size	V	J	DNA	CDR3
TRBD2	many	TRBV5-1	TRBJ2-1	TGCGCCAGCAGCTTGTACCCGGGAGGTGACTACAATGAGCAGTTCTTC	CASSLYPGGDYNEQFF
.	many	TRBV5-6	TRBJ1-5	TGTGCCAGCAGCTTGCTTGCCCAGCCCCAGCATTTT	CASSLLAQPQHF
.	many	TRBV5-1	TRBJ2-1	TGCGCCAGCAGCTTCGGGACACTCGCAACGGGAGAGCAGTTCTTC	CASSFGTLATGEQFF
TRBD2	many	TRBV4-1	TRBJ2-1	TGCGCCAGCAGCCAAGAACACAGCGGGGGGGCCCTTGAGCAGTTCTTC	CASSQEHSGGALEQFF
.	.	TRBV7-2	TRBJ2-3	TGTGCCAGCAGCTTGGTAGCGCTGGGTACAGATACGCAGTATTTT	CASSLVALGTDTQYF
.	.	TRBV2	TRBJ2-2	TGTGCCAGCAGGCGGGTTTCAGTTGCCGGGGAGCTGTTTTTT	CASRRVSVAGELFF
.	.	TRBV29-1	TRBJ2-1	TGCAGCGTTGAAGATTCGCAGGGGATATTCTACAATGTGCAGTTCTTC	CSVEDSQGIFYNVQFF
.	many	TRBV4-3	TRBJ1-5	TGCGCCAGCAGCCAAGACGGACTGGGGGATAATCAGCCCCAGCATTTT	CASSQDGLGDNQPQHF
TRBD1	many	TRBV5-6	TRBJ2-7	TGTGCCAGCAGCTTGTACGGTCAGGGGGCCTACGAGCAGTACTTC	CASSLYGQGAYEQYF
.	many	TRBV20-1	TRBJ2-2	TGCAGTGCTAGAGCCCAGACAGCAACCGGGGAGCTGTTTTTT	CSARAQTATGELFF
TRBD1	many	TRBV12-3/TRBV12-4	TRBJ2-5	TGTGCCAGCAGTGACCGGGACAGGGAAGAGACCCAGTACTTC	CASSDRDREETQYF
.	many	TRBV4-3	TRBJ2-1	TGCGCCAGCAGCCAAGATGGGATCGGGCGGTACAATGAGCAGTTCTTC	CASSQDGIGRYNEQFF
.	many	TRBV6-5	TRBJ1-1	TGTGCCAGCAGTCTGTCCCGGAACACTGAAGCTTTCTTT	CASSLSRNTEAFF
.	many	TRBV7-8	TRBJ1-3	TGTGCCAGCAGCTGGACAACTGCGGGAAACACCATATATTTT	CASSWTTAGNTIYF
TRBD1	many	TRBV20-1	TRBJ1-1	TGCAGTGCTGTTAGACAGGGGGTAGGGGAGTTTGAAGCTTTCTTT	CSAVRQGVGEFEAFF
.	many	TRBV6-2/TRBV6-3	TRBJ1-1	TGTGCCAGCAGTTTTGGCAGGACTGAAGCTTTCTTT	CASSFGRTEAFF
TRBD1	many	TRBV4-1	TRBJ1-2	TGCGCCAGCAGCCAAGGATTGCAGGACAGGGAGGGCTATGGCTACACCTTC	CASSQGLQDREGYGYTF
TRBD2	many	TRBV14	TRBJ2-5	TGTGCCAGCAGCCCAGCCGGGGGGGGACCTCAAGAGACCCAGTACTTC	CASSPAGGGPQETQYF
.	.	TRBV5-6	TRBJ1-2	TGTGCCAGCAGGATTTGGGGTGATGGCTACACCTTC	CASRIWGDGYTF
.	many	TRBV4-2	TRBJ2-7	TGTGCCAGCAGCCAAGTGGGGGAAGGGACCCCCTACGAGCAGTACTTC	CASSQVGEGTPYEQYF
.	many	TRBV2	TRBJ2-7	TGTGCCAGCAGTCCCAACCCCTCCTACGAGCAGTACTTC	CASSPNPSYEQYF
TRBD1	.	TRBV28	TRBJ1-5	TGTGCCAGCAGTGACAGGGGGCCTATACAGCCCCAGCATTTT	CASSDRGPIQPQHF
.	many	TRBV20-1	TRBJ2-5	TGCAGTGCTAGCAAACAGGTCTTAGAGACCCAGTACTTC	CSASKQVLETQYF
TRBD2	many	TRBV7-2	TRBJ2-7	TGTGCCAGCAGCCCTAGACAGACTAGCGGGGGCTCCTACGAGCAGTACTTC	CASSPRQTSGGSYEQYF
.	many	TRBV20-1	TRBJ2-7	TGCAGTGCTAGCAGGGACGCCCCCTACGAGCAGTACTTC	CSASRDAPYEQYF
.	many	TRBV20-1	TRBJ2-3	TGCAGTGCTAGATCCTTCGAGGATACGCAGTATTTT	CSARSFEDTQYF
TRBD1	.	TRBV5-1	TRBJ2-7	TGCGCCAGCAGCCGGGACAGGGAAGAGCAGTACTTC	CASSRDREEQYF
.	.	TRBV5-1	TRBJ2-7	TGCGCCAGCAGATTGGCTGGGCAGGGAAACTACGAGCAGTACTTC	CASRLAGQGNYEQYF
TRBD1	many	TRBV10-3	TRBJ2-7	TGTGCCATCAGAGGGACAGGGCACTCCTACGAGCAGTACTTC	CAIRGTGHSYEQYF
.	few	TRBV20-1	TRBJ2-1	TGCAGTGCTGCCTGGCGGAGCTCCTACAATGAGCAGTTCTTC	CSAAWRSSYNEQFF
.	many	TRBV9	TRBJ2-3	TGTGCCAGCAGCGTATCCCCGATAGATACGCAGTATTTT	CASSVSPIDTQYF
.	.	TRBV7-8	TRBJ2-7	TGTGCCAGCAGCTTTTCGGGGACCGAGCAGTACTTC	CASSFSGTEQYF
.	few	TRBV10-3	TRBJ1-4	TGTGCCATCAGTGACGACAGTGGAGGGGAAAAACTGTTTTTT	CAISDDSGGEKLFF
.	many	TRBV3-1	TRBJ1-1	TGTGCCAGCAGCCAAAGGTCAACCACTGAAGCTTTCTTT	CASSQRSTTEAFF
TRBD2	many	TRBV12-3/TRBV12-4	TRBJ2-7	TGTGCCAGCAGTCTAGCGGGGAAAATCTACGAGCAGTACTTC	CASSLAGKIYEQYF
.	many	TRBV6-2/TRBV6-3	TRBJ1-1	TGTGCCAGCCGGAGGGAGGGGAACACTGAAGCTTTCTTT	CASRREGNTEAFF
.	many	TRBV5-1	TRBJ2-2	TGCGCCAGCAGCGGGGGCGCGAACACCGGGGAGCTGTTTTTT	CASSGGANTGELFF
.	many	TRBV2	TRBJ2-7	TGTGCCAGCAGTGGCGGACTCGCCGCCTACGAGCAGTACTTC	CASSGGLAAYEQYF
.	many	TRBV10-3	TRBJ2-2	TGTGCCATCAGTGAGTCTGCCAGACCTACCGGGGAGCTGTTTTTT	CAISESARPTGELFF
.	many	TRBV10-3	TRBJ2-5	TGTGCCATCAGTGAGTTCGAGGGTAGCGGCCAAGAGACCCAGTACTTC	CAISEFEGSGQETQYF
TRBD2	many	TRBV10-3	TRBJ2-1	TGTGCCATCAGTCTGTTGACTAGCGGGGGATACAATGAGCAGTTCTTC	CAISLLTSGGYNEQFF
.	many	TRBV5-1	TRBJ2-7	TGCGCCAGCAGGGGAGACGGACCAGAGCAGTACTTC	CASRGDGPEQYF
.	many	TRBV28	TRBJ2-1	TGTGCCAGCAGTTTGAGGTTGGGGCAATGGAATGAGCAGTTCTTC	CASSLRLGQWNEQFF
.	many	TRBV5-1	TRBJ2-7	TGCGCCAGCAGCCCCCTAACCGACGAGCAGTACTTC	CASSPLTDEQYF
TRBD2	.	TRBV10-3	TRBJ2-5	TGTGCCATCAGTGAGGCTAGCGGGGGCCAAGAGACCCAGTACTTC	CAISEASGGQETQYF
TRBD2	many	TRBV7-2	TRBJ2-3	TGTGCCAGCAGCTTAGCGGCTGCGCGGGGGGATTCATCAGATACGCAGTATTTT	CASSLAAARGDSSDTQYF
.	many	TRBV20-1	TRBJ1-1	TGCAGTGCTCCAGCAGGGGTCAACACTGAAGCTTTCTTT	CSAPAGVNTEAFF
.	many	TRBV11-2	TRBJ2-3	TGTGCCAGCAGCTCAGTCAGGGGAAGAACAGATACGCAGTATTTT	CASSSVRGRTDTQYF
.	many	TRBV5-1	TRBJ2-2	TGCGCCAGCGGGGGGACAGAGAACACCGGGGAGCTGTTTTTT	CASGGTENTGELFF
.	many	TRBV7-8	TRBJ2-7	TGTGCCAGCAGCTCTTTCCGTTTGTACGAGCAGTACTTC	CASSSFRLYEQYF
.	many	TRBV20-1	TRBJ2-1	TGCAGTGCTAGTTTGGTGGGTCTCAATGAGCAGTTCTTC	CSASLVGLNEQFF
TRBD1	.	TRBV7-9	TRBJ2-5	TGTGCCAGCAGCTTAGTTGGGGACAGCCAAGAGACCCAGTACTTC	CASSLVGDSQETQYF
.	many	TRBV7-9	TRBJ2-4	TGTGCCAGCACGGGAGACAGCAAAAACATTCAGTACTTC	CASTGDSKNIQYF
.	many	TRBV12-3/TRBV12-4	TRBJ2-7	TGTGCCAGCAGTCCCACAGGACACCCCAAGCAGTACTTC	CASSPTGHPKQYF
.	many	TRBV11-2	TRBJ2-5	TGTGCCAGCAGCTTAGTAGGAGGGGGCCAAGAGACCCAGTACTTC	CASSLVGGGQETQYF
.	many	TRBV9	TRBJ2-3	TGTGCCAGCAGCTTACACGGGGGGCTCGGCACAGATACGCAGTATTTT	CASSLHGGLGTDTQYF
.	many	TRBV5-1	TRBJ1-1	TGCGCCAGCAGCTTGGGAGGGCCGGAGAACGAAGCTTTCTTT	CASSLGGPENEAFF
.	many	TRBV10-3	TRBJ2-7	TGTGCCATCAGTGAGTCGCACAGAAATTCCTACGAGCAGTACTTC	CAISESHRNSYEQYF
.	many	TRBV7-2	TRBJ2-7	TGTGCCAGCAGCCTAGGACAGAACCACGAGCAGTACTTC	CASSLGQNHEQYF
.	many	TRBV4-2	TRBJ2-3	TGTGCCAGCAGCCAAGAAGGTGCGGGCGTAAGCACAGATACGCAGTATTTT	CASSQEGAGVSTDTQYF